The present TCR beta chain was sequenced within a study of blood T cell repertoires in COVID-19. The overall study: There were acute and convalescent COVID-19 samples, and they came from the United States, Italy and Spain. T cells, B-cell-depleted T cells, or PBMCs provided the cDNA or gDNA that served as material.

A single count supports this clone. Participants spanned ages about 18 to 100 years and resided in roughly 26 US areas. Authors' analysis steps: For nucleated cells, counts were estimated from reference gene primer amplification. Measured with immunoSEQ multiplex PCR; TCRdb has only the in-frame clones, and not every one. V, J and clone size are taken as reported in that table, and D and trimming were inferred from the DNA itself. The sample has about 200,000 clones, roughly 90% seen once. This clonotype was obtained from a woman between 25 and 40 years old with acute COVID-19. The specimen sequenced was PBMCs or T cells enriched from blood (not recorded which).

CDR3 loop: CASSTEDRRSAFF. CDR3 DNA sequence: TGTGCCAGCAGCACTGAGGATCGCCGCTCTGCTTTCTTT. This chain uses TRBV5-4 with TRBJ1-1, with D uncertain. V lost 4 bases and J lost 11, with 18 bases in between. The germline CDR1 and CDR2 sequences are SGHNT and YYREEE (reference sequence). This CDR3 has 13 amino acids.